This entry features one T cell receptor (beta chain) sequence. Its target is not known. This CDR3 has 13 amino acids. CDR1 is DFQATT and CDR2 is SNEGSKA in the germline V gene (reference sequence). These data originate in a study of T cells after yellow fever vaccination. TCRdb recomputed calls from the 5' RACE reads with MiXCR, one row per CDR3 protein. The table has 320,000 or so distinct CDR3 sequences, 7% to 9% seen once. Findings and caveats of the study: Researchers noted that a small share of clonotypes showed up in both CD4 and CD8 compartments. Bulk-population clonotypes that are abundant could appear as contaminants in FACS-sorted repertoires.

The receptor comes from a man aged 18 to 30 who received the YFV17D yellow fever vaccine. The sample consisted of PBMCs, taken more than 35 days after the first yellow fever vaccination. V gene TRBV20-1 combines with J gene TRBJ1-2, with 9 bases lining up with TRBD1. The CDR3 DNA reads TGCCCGGGACAGGGCTCTTGTAACTATGGCTACACCTTC. It encodes CPGQGSCNYGYTF.